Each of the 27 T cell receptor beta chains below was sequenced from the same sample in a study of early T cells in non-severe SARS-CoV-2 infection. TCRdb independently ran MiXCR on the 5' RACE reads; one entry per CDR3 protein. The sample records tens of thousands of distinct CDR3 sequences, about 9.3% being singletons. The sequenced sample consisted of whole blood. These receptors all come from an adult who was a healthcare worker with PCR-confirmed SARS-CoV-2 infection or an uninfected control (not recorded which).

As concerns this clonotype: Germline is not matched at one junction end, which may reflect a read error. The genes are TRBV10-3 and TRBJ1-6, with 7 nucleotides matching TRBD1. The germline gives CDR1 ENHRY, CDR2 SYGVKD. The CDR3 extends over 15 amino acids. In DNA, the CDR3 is TGTGCCATCAGTGAGTCCACAGGGGAAAATTCACCCCTCCATTTT. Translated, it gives CAISESTGENSPLHF.

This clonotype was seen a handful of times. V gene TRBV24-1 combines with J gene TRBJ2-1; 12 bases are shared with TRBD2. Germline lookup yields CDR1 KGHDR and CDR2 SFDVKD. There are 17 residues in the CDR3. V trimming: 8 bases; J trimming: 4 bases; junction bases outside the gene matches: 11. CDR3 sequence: CATTLTSGRVPYNEQFF. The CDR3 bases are TGTGCCACCACTCTGACTAGCGGGAGAGTACCTTACAATGAGCAGTTCTTC.

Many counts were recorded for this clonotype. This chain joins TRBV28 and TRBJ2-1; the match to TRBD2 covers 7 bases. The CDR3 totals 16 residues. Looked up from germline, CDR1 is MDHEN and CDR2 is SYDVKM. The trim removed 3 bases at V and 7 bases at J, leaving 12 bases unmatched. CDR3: CASSLRRRAGLNEQFF. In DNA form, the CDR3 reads TGTGCCAGCAGTTTGCGTCGCCGAGCGGGACTTAATGAGCAGTTCTTC.

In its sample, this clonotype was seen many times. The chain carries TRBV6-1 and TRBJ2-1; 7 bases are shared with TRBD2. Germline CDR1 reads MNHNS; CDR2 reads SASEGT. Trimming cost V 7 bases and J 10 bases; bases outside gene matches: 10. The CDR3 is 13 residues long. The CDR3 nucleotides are TGTGCCAGCAATCCGGCGGGAGTGGGAGAGCAGTTCTTC. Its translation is CASNPAGVGEQFF.

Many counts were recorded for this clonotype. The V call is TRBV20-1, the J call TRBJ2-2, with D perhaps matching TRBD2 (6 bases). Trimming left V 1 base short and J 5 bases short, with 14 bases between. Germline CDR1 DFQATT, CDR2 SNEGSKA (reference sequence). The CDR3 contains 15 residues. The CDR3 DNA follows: TGCAGTGCTAGAGCGGGAGTACTTTTGACCGGGGAGCTGTTTTTT. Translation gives CSARAGVLLTGELFF.

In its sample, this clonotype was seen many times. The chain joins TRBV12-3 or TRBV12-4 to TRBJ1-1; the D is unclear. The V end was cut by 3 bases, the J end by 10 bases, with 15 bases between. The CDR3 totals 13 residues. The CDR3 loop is CASSLMEVGGAFF. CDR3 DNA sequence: TGTGCCAGCAGTTTGATGGAGGTGGGTGGAGCTTTCTTT.

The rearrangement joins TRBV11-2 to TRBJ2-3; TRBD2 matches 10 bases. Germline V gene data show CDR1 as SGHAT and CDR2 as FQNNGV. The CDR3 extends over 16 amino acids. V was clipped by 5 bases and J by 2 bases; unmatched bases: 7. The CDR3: CASSPWTSGITDTQYF. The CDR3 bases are TGTGCCAGCAGCCCCTGGACTAGCGGCATCACAGATACGCAGTATTTT. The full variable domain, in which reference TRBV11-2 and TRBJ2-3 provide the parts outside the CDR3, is EAGVAQSPRYKIIEKRQSVAFWCNPISGHATLYWYQQILGQGPKLLIQFQNNGVVDDSQLPKDRFSAERLKGVDSTLKIQPAKLEDSAVYLCASSPWTSGITDTQYFGPGTRLTVL.

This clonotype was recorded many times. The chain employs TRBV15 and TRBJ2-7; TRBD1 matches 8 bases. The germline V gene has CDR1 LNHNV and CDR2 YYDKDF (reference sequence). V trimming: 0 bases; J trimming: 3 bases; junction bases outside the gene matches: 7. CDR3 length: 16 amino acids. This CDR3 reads CATSRDLPGQDYEQYF. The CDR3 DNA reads TGTGCCACCAGCAGAGATCTTCCGGGACAGGACTACGAGCAGTACTTC. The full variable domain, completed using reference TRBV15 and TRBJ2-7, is DAMVIQNPRYQVTQFGKPVTLSCSQTLNHNVMYWYQQKSSQAPKLLFHYYDKDFNNEADTPDNFQSRRPNTSFCFLDIRSPGLGDTAMYLCATSRDLPGQDYEQYFGPGTRLTVT.

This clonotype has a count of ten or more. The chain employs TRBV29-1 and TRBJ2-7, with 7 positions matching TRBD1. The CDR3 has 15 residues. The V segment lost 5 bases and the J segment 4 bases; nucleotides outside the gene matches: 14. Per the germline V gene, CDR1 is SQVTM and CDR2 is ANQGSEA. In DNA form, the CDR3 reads TGCAGCGTTTCCAGCACCACAGGGGTGTTATACGAGCAGTACTTC. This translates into CSVSSTTGVLYEQYF.

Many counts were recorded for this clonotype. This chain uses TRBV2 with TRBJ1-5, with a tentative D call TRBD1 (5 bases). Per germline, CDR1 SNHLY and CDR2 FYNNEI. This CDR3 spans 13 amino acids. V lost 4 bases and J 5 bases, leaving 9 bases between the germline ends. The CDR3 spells CASSVRQYQPQHF. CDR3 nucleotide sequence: TGTGCCAGCAGTGTTAGACAGTATCAGCCCCAGCATTTT.

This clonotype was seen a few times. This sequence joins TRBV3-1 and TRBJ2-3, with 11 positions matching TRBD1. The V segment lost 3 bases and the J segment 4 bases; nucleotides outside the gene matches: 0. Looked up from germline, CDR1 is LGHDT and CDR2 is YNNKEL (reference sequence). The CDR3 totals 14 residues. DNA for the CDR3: TGTGCCAGCAGCCAGGGACAGGGGGCAGATACGCAGTATTTT. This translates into CASSQGQGADTQYF.

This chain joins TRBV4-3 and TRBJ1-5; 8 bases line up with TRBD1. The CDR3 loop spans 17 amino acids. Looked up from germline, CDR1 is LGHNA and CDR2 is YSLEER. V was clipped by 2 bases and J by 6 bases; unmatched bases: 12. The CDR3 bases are TGCGCCAGCAGCCAAAGTGCCTCAGGGGGCTTAGGTCAGCCCCAGCATTTT. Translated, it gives CASSQSASGGLGQPQHF.

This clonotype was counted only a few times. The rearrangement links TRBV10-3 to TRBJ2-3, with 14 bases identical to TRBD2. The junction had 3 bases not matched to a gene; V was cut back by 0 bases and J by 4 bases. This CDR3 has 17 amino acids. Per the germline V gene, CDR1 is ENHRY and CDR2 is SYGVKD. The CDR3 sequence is CAISESQTSGRADTQYF. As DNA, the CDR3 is TGTGCCATCAGTGAGTCCCAGACTAGCGGGAGGGCAGATACGCAGTATTTT.

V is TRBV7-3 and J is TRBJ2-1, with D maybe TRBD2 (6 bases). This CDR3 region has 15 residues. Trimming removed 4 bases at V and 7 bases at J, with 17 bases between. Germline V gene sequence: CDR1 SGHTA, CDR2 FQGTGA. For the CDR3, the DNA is TGTGCCAGCAGCTCTAGCCCGGGGACTTTAAATGAGCAGTTCTTC. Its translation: CASSSSPGTLNEQFF. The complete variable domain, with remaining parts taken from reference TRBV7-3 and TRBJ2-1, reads GAGVSQTPSNKVTEKGKYVELRCDPISGHTALYWYRQSLGQGPEFLIYFQGTGAADDSGLPNDRFFAVRPEGSVSTLKIQRTERGDSAVYLCASSSSPGTLNEQFFGPGTRLTVL.

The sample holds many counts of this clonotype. The CDR3 DNA reads as TGTGCCAGCAGTCGGACAGGAAGAGCTTTCTTT. It is translated as CASSRTGRAFF. The chain combines TRBV6-2 or TRBV6-3 with TRBJ1-1; 7 positions match TRBD1. The CDR3 contains 11 residues. Germline lookup yields CDR1 MNHEY and CDR2 SVGEGT. Trimming at V came to 5 bases and at J to 10 bases, leaving 4 bases not matched to a gene.

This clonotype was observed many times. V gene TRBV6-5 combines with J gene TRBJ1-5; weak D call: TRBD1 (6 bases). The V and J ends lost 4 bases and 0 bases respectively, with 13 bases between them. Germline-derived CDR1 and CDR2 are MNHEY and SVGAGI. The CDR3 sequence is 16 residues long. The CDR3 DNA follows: TGTGCCAGCAGTTCCGGCGCAGGGGATAGCAATCAGCCCCAGCATTTT. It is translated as CASSSGAGDSNQPQHF.

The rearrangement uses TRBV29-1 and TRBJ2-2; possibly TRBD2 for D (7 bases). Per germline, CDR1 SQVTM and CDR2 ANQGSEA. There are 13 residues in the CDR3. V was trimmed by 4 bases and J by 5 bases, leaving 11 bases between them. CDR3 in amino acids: CSVVRGRTGELFF. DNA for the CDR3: TGCAGCGTTGTGCGGGGGCGGACCGGGGAGCTGTTTTTT.

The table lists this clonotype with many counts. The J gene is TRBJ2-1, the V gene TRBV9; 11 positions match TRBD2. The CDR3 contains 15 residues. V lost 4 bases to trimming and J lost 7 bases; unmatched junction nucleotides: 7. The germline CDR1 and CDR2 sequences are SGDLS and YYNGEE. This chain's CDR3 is CASSPEASGRNEQFF. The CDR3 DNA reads TGTGCCAGCAGCCCAGAGGCTAGCGGGAGGAATGAGCAGTTCTTC.

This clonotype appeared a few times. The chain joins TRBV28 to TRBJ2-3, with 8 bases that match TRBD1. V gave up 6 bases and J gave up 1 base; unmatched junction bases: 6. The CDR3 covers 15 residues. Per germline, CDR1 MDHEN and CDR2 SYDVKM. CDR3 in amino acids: CASSQTGVGTDTQYF. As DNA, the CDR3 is TGTGCCAGCAGCCAGACAGGGGTGGGCACAGATACGCAGTATTTT. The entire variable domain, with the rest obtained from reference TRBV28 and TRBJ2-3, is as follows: DVKVTQSSRYLVKRTGEKVFLECVQDMDHENMFWYRQDPGLGLRLIYFSYDVKMKEKGDIPEGYSVSREKKERFSLILESASTNQTSMYLCASSQTGVGTDTQYFGPGTRLTVL.

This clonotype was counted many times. CDR3 protein: CASGLGLDTNTGELFF. The CDR3 DNA reads as TGTGCTAGTGGTCTTGGCTTGGACACGAACACCGGGGAGCTGTTTTTT. This chain joins TRBV12-5 and TRBJ2-2; D possibly corresponds to TRBD1 (5 bases). V was shortened by 5 bases and J by 0 bases, with 13 bases between the two germline ends. The V gene's germline CDR1 is LGHNT and CDR2 FRNRAP. This CDR3 is built from 16 residues. The complete variable domain, with remaining parts taken from reference TRBV12-5 and TRBJ2-2, reads DARVTQTPRHKVTEMGQEVTMRCQPILGHNTVFWYRQTMMQGLELLAYFRNRAPLDDSGMPKDRFSAEMPDATLATLKIQPSEPRDSAVYFCASGLGLDTNTGELFFGEGSRLTVL.

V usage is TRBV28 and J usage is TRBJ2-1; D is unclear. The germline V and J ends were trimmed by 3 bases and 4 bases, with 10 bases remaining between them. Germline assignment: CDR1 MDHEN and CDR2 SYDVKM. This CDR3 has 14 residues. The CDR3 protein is CASSFVGPYNEQFF. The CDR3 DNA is TGTGCCAGCAGTTTTGTAGGGCCTTACAATGAGCAGTTCTTC.

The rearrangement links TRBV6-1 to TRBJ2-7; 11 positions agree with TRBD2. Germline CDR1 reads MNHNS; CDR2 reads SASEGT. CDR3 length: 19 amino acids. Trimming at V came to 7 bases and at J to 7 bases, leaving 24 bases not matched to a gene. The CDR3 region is CASNYPGTSGSSGTEEQYF. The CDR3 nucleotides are TGTGCCAGCAACTATCCGGGCACTAGCGGGAGTTCCGGGACGGAGGAGCAGTACTTC.

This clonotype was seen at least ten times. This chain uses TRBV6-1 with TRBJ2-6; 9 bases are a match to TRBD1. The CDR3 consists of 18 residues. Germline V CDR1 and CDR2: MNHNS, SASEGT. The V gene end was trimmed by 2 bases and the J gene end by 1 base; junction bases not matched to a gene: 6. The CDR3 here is CASSELGQGSSGANVLTF. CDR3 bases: TGTGCCAGCAGTGAACTGGGACAGGGTTCGTCTGGGGCCAACGTCCTGACTTTC.

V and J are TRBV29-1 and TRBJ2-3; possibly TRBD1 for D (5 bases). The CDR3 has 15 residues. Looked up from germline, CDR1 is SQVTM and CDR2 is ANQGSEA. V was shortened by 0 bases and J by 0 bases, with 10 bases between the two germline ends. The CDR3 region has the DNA TGCAGCGTTGAAGAACAGGCGCTTAGCACAGATACGCAGTATTTT. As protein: CSVEEQALSTDTQYF.

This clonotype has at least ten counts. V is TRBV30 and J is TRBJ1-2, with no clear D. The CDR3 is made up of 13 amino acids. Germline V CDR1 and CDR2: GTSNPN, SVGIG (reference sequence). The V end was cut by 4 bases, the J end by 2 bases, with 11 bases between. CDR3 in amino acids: CAWTPDGNYGYTF. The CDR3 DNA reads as TGTGCCTGGACCCCGGACGGAAACTATGGCTACACCTTC.

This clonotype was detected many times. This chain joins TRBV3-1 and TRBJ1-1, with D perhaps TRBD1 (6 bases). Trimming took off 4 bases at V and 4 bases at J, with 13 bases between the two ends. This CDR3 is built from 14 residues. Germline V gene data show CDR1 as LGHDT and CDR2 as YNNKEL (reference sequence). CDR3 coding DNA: TGTGCCAGCAGCCCAAATCAGGGGAGCACTGAAGCTTTCTTT. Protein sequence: CASSPNQGSTEAFF.

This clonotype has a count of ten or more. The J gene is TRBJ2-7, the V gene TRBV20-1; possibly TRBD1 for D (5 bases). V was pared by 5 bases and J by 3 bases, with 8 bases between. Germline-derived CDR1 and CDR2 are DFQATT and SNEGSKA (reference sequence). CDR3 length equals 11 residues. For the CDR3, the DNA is TGCAGTGCTTGGACACTCTACGAGCAGTACTTC. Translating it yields CSAWTLYEQYF.